Each of the 23 T cell receptor beta chains below was sequenced from the same sample in a study of shared clonotypes between healthy human individuals. The repertoire was sequenced with immunoSEQ multiplex PCR; TCRdb's copy has only in-frame clones and lacks some. Of some 2,100,000 clones in the sample, 95% were seen once. The sample comprised naive CD4+ T cells sorted from blood. Documented subset: CD45RA+ positively selected. The source is a man between 18 and 29 years old in good health.

The chain couples TRBV5-1 to TRBJ2-5; the D is unclear. The CDR3 totals 16 residues. V was pared by 0 bases and J by 5 bases, with 17 bases between. Germline loops: CDR1 SGHRS, CDR2 YFSETQ. CDR3 residues: CASSLGPALPDETQYF. In DNA form, the CDR3 reads TGCGCCAGCAGCTTGGGTCCGGCCTTGCCTGATGAGACCCAGTACTTC.

As for this clone: Other DNA sequences of this sample code for an identical CDR3. The V call is TRBV5-6, the J call TRBJ2-7, with D possibly being TRBD1 or TRBD2 (5 bases each). With 0 bases removed from V and 7 bases from J, the gap between germline ends came to 11 bases. The CDR3 consists of 13 residues. CDR1 is SGHDT, CDR2 YYEEEE, per germline. The CDR3 here is CASSLGRGGEQYF. CDR3 DNA: TGTGCCAGCAGCTTGGGTAGGGGCGGGGAGCAGTACTTC.

This rearrangement joins TRBV5-1 to TRBJ2-5; D not resolved. Germline CDR1 SGHRS, CDR2 YFSETQ. Trimming left V 0 bases short and J 9 bases short, with 12 bases between. This CDR3 spans 13 amino acids. CDR3 in amino acids: CASSLEASVAQYF. The CDR3 bases are TGCGCCAGCAGCTTGGAAGCCTCAGTGGCCCAGTACTTC.

The V gene is TRBV11-3, the J gene TRBJ2-3; 9 nucleotides line up with TRBD1. There are 14 residues in the CDR3. The V segment lost 5 bases and the J segment 5 bases; nucleotides outside the gene matches: 5. Germline assignment: CDR1 SGHNT and CDR2 YENEEA. The CDR3 nucleotides read TGTGCCAGCAGCAAGGGGACAGGGTTAGATACGCAGTATTTT. Amino acids: CASSKGTGLDTQYF. The full variable domain, in which reference TRBV11-3 and TRBJ2-3 provide the parts outside the CDR3, is EAGVVQSPRYKIIEKKQPVAFWCNPISGHNTLYWYLQNLGQGPELLIRYENEEAVDDSQLPKDRFSAERLKGVDSTLKIQPAELGDSAVYLCASSKGTGLDTQYFGPGTRLTVL.

This clone was recorded once. The chain recombines TRBV7-6 with TRBJ2-1, with 7 bases matching TRBD2. The germline V gene encodes CDR1 SGHVS and CDR2 FNYEAQ. CDR3 length: 19 amino acids. V dropped 2 bases and J dropped 0; count of bases not matched to a gene: 13. This CDR3 is CASSLTALRGTFSYNEQFF. CDR3 nucleotide sequence: TGTGCCAGCAGCTTAACGGCCCTGCGGGGGACCTTCTCCTACAATGAGCAGTTCTTC.

This clone was counted once. V and J are TRBV28 and TRBJ2-7, with 7 nucleotides matching TRBD1. V lost 2 bases and J lost 4; bases outside the gene matches: 11. The germline V gene encodes CDR1 MDHEN and CDR2 SYDVKM. There are 16 residues in the CDR3. Here the CDR3 reads CASSLNFRSRGYEQYF. CDR3 nucleotides: TGTGCCAGCAGTTTAAACTTCCGATCCAGGGGGTACGAGCAGTACTTC.

The chain carries TRBV6-1 and TRBJ1-5; 9 bases agree with TRBD1. Germline V gives CDR1 MNHNS, CDR2 SASEGT. CDR3 length: 15 residues. After removal of 6 bases from V and 0 bases from J, the junction contained 3 bases not matched to a gene. CDR3 region: CASREQGASNQPQHF. The CDR3 DNA reads as TGTGCCAGCAGGGAACAGGGGGCTAGCAATCAGCCCCAGCATTTT.

The CDR3 nucleotides read TGTGCCATCAGTGAGTCCACTCGGGGCGGGAACAATGAGCAGTTCTTC. Protein sequence: CAISESTRGGNNEQFF. The J gene is TRBJ2-1, the V gene TRBV10-3; the D gene is possibly TRBD2 (6 bases). Per germline, CDR1 ENHRY and CDR2 SYGVKD. The CDR3 is made up of 16 amino acids. Trimming removed 0 bases from V and 5 bases from J, with 14 bases in between.

This clone has just one count. The V and J genes are TRBV5-6 and TRBJ2-3, with 14 bases aligning to TRBD2. The CDR3 loop spans 16 amino acids. CDR1 is SGHDT and CDR2 is YYEEEE in the germline V gene. V trimming: 4 bases; J trimming: 3 bases; junction bases outside the gene matches: 4. This CDR3 is CASSGLAGGLTDTQYF. CDR3 bases: TGTGCCAGCAGCGGACTAGCGGGGGGTTTGACAGATACGCAGTATTTT.

The gene calls are TRBV5-1 and TRBJ2-2, with a weak D call TRBD2 (6 bases). This CDR3 is built from 18 residues. Germline CDR1 reads SGHRS; CDR2 reads YFSETQ. V lost 0 bases and J lost 0, with 15 bases in between. The DNA for the CDR3 is TGCGCCAGCAGCTTGGCCGGTAGCGGAGACGCGAACACCGGGGAGCTGTTTTTT. This codes for CASSLAGSGDANTGELFF.

The CDR3 spells CASSLSTGGGEKLFF. The DNA of the CDR3 is TGTGCCAGCAGTTTATCGACAGGGGGAGGGGAAAAACTGTTTTTT. The rearrangement uses TRBV28 and TRBJ1-4; TRBD1 agrees at 9 bases. This CDR3 contains 15 residues. From germline, CDR1 is MDHEN and CDR2 SYDVKM. The V and J ends lost 1 base and 8 bases, in that order; junction bases with no gene match: 5.

As concerns this clone: This sample includes further DNA sequences coding for the same CDR3. CDR3 sequence reads: CASSPLGYEQYF. The CDR3 nucleotides read TGTGCCAGCAGCCCCCTGGGGTACGAGCAGTACTTC. The chain recombines TRBV6-6 with TRBJ2-7; no clear D. Germline lookup yields CDR1 MNHNY and CDR2 SVGAGI (reference sequence). V lost 6 bases, J lost 4 bases, and 10 bases lay in between. The CDR3 runs 12 residues.

J is TRBJ1-6 and V is TRBV7-9, with D perhaps matching TRBD1 (5 bases). The CDR3 is 17 residues long. CDR1 is SEHNR, CDR2 FQNEAQ, per germline (reference sequence). Trimming left V 7 bases short and J 0 bases short, with 16 bases between. The DNA of the CDR3 is TGTGCCAGCACTACAGTGGGGCCAAGCTCCTATAATTCACCCCTCCACTTT. This codes for CASTTVGPSSYNSPLHF.

The chain has TRBV18 and TRBJ1-3, with D unresolved. CDR1 KGHSH and CDR2 LQKENI come from the germline V gene. This CDR3 contains 14 residues. Trimming stripped 4 bases from V and 0 bases from J, with 7 bases between. The CDR3 coding sequence is TGTGCCAGCTCACGGGTCGGCTCTGGAAACACCATATATTTT. It codes for CASSRVGSGNTIYF.

J is TRBJ2-7 and V is TRBV10-2; no definite D call. This CDR3 region has 12 residues. Germline loops: CDR1 WSHSY, CDR2 SAAADI. V was shortened by 8 bases and J by 1 base, with 9 bases between the two germline ends. The CDR3 DNA sequence: TGCGCCAGCGGGCAGCTTTCCTACGAGCAGTACTTC. Amino acid sequence: CASGQLSYEQYF.

This clone was found once. The sample holds other DNA sequences that translate to the same CDR3. The chain is built from TRBV7-2 and TRBJ1-4; D unresolved. There are 12 residues in the CDR3. V lost 0 bases, J lost 5 bases, and 1 base lay in between. Germline CDR1 and CDR2: SGHTA and FQGNSA. Here the CDR3 reads CASSLANEKLFF. Written as DNA, the CDR3 is TGTGCCAGCAGCTTAGCGAATGAAAAACTGTTTTTT.

The gene calls are TRBV18 and TRBJ2-5; D ambiguous. The V end lost 4 bases, the J end lost 3 bases, and 12 bases lay between the germline ends. The CDR3 sequence is 14 residues long. CDR1 and CDR2 from the germline V gene are KGHSH and LQKENI. In DNA form, the CDR3 reads TGTGCCAGCTCACTGCTGCCAAGCGAAGAGACCCAGTACTTC. Protein sequence: CASSLLPSEETQYF.

The V gene is TRBV4-1, the J gene TRBJ1-2; D not certain. Looked up from germline, CDR1 is MGHRA and CDR2 is YSYEKL. CDR3 length: 15 residues. V was clipped by 5 bases and J by 5 bases, with 18 bases between them. In DNA form, the CDR3 reads TGCGCCAGCAGCTTTGGAGCATATGAGTCATATGGCTACACCTTC. Protein: CASSFGAYESYGYTF.

The chain is built from TRBV11-2 and TRBJ2-7; the D call may be TRBD1 or TRBD2 (5 bases each). Germline CDR1 is SGHAT and CDR2 is FQNNGV. Trimming left V 4 bases short and J 0 bases short, with 16 bases between. The CDR3 length is 16 residues. CDR3 sequence: CASSSVRGRDSYEQYF. CDR3 in DNA: TGTGCCAGCAGCTCCGTAAGGGGTCGGGACTCCTACGAGCAGTACTTC.

The chain combines TRBV9 with TRBJ2-3, with no clear D. Trimming took off 0 bases at V and 3 bases at J, with 5 bases between the two ends. Germline CDR1 and CDR2: SGDLS and YYNGEE. The length of the CDR3 is 13 residues. The chain's CDR3 is CASSVDFTDTQYF. In nucleotides, the CDR3 is TGTGCCAGCAGCGTAGATTTTACAGATACGCAGTATTTT.

The gene calls are TRBV30 and TRBJ1-4; 7 bases are shared with TRBD1. Trimming removed 0 bases from V and 8 bases from J; junction bases left unmatched: 6. This CDR3 comprises 14 residues. Germline assignment: CDR1 GTSNPN and CDR2 SVGIG (reference sequence). As DNA, the CDR3 is TGTGCCTGGAGTGTCCGCAGGGGGAGGGAAAAACTGTTTTTT. The encoded protein is CAWSVRRGREKLFF. Based on the CDR3 plus reference TRBV30 and TRBJ1-4, the full variable domain is SQTIHQWPATLVQPVGSPLSLECTVEGTSNPNLYWYRQAAGRGLQLLFYSVGIGQISSEVPQNLSASRPQDRQFILSSKKLLLSDSGFYLCAWSVRRGREKLFFGSGTQLSVL.

V usage is TRBV29-1 and J usage is TRBJ2-3, with D possibly matching TRBD2 (5 bases). In germline, CDR1 is SQVTM, CDR2 ANQGSEA. V lost 1 base and J 1 base, leaving 21 bases between the germline ends. The CDR3 contains 18 residues. CDR3: CSVEAYPRTAGRTDTQYF. Written as DNA, the CDR3 is TGCAGCGTTGAAGCATATCCCAGGACTGCCGGACGCACAGATACGCAGTATTTT.

The rearrangement uses TRBV2 and TRBJ2-2, with D maybe TRBD1 (5 bases). Per germline, CDR1 SNHLY and CDR2 FYNNEI. The CDR3 has 14 residues. Trimming stripped 6 bases from V and 6 bases from J, with 14 bases between. This CDR3 reads CASRPPGKAGELFF. CDR3 bases: TGTGCCAGCAGGCCCCCAGGGAAGGCCGGGGAGCTGTTTTTT.